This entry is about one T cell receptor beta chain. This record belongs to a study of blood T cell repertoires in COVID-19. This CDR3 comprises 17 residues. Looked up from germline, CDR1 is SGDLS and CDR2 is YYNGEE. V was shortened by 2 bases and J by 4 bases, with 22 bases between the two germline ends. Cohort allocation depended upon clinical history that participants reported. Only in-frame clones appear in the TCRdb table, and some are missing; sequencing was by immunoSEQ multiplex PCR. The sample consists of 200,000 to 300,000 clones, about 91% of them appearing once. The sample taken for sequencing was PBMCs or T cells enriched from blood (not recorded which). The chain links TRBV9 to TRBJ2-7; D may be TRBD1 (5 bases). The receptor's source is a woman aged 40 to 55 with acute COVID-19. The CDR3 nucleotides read TGTGCCAGCAGCGTGCCTACGAGGACACTTGAAACATACGAGCAGTACGTC. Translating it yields CASSVPTRTLETYEQYV.